What follows are 10 T cell receptor beta chains derived from one specimen sequenced in a study of Graves' ophthalmopathy and Graves' hyperthyroidism. CDR3 regions of TCR beta were amplified from RNA transcripts. HTBI primers were employed in first-round RT-PCR, then a second-round multiplex PCR followed. TCRdb reprocessed the multiplex PCR reads with MiXCR, giving one entry per CDR3 protein. Of over a million distinct CDR3 sequences in the sample, 35% to 45% were seen once. The sample taken for sequencing was peripheral blood or thyroid tissue (not recorded which). The source is an adult man with Graves' hyperthyroidism.

The chain recombines TRBV7-2 with TRBJ1-2; the match to TRBD1 covers 7 bases. V shed 0 bases and J 0 bases; nucleotides not matched to a gene: 7. The germline V gene has CDR1 SGHTA and CDR2 FQGNSA. There are 17 residues in the CDR3. The CDR3 reads CASSLAGGQPANYGYTF. In DNA form, the CDR3 reads TGTGCCAGCAGCTTAGCAGGGGGACAGCCAGCTAACTATGGCTACACCTTC.

This clonotype was detected ten times or more. V is TRBV12-3 or TRBV12-4 and J is TRBJ2-7, with D possibly being TRBD2 (6 bases). The CDR3 has 13 amino acids. Deletions cut 9 bases from V and 3 bases from J, with 15 bases between. CDR3 protein: CARSGAGRYEQYF. The DNA for the CDR3 is TGTGCCAGGTCCGGTGCGGGACGCTACGAGCAGTACTTC.

This clonotype has ten or more counts. The chain combines TRBV20-1 with TRBJ2-7, with D perhaps TRBD2 (7 bases). V was shortened by 8 bases and J by 0 bases, with 17 bases between the two germline ends. This CDR3 has 14 residues. CDR1 and CDR2 (germline): DFQATT, SNEGSKA (reference sequence). The CDR3 region has the DNA TGCAGTTCGCCAACAGGGACTAACTCCTACGAGCAGTACTTC. Translation gives CSSPTGTNSYEQYF.

This chain links TRBV5-1 with TRBJ2-7, with TRBD1 matching over 7 bases. The CDR3 runs 15 residues. Germline V CDR1 and CDR2: SGHRS, YFSETQ. With 4 bases clipped from V and 2 bases from J, the junction kept 9 bases outside the gene matches. This CDR3 reads CASSRGTALPYEQYF. The CDR3 bases are TGCGCCAGCAGCCGAGGGACAGCCTTACCCTACGAGCAGTACTTC.

Remarks on this clonotype: The CDR3 ends on some other residue instead of the conserved phenylalanine or tryptophan, so this is likely a read error. The DNA is omitted, as the CDR3 cannot be located on it reliably, and the CDR3 follows TCRdb's listing. This rearrangement joins TRBV29-1 to TRBJ2-2; the table's D call of TRBD1 was not tested on the DNA. The CDR3 spans 10 residues, counting both ends. Looked up from germline, CDR1 is SQVTM and CDR2 is ANQGSEA. CDR3 in amino acids: CSVEGRWGIS.

The V and J genes are TRBV4-1 and TRBJ2-7, with D possibly TRBD1 on 5 matching bases. This CDR3 spans 15 amino acids. The V and J ends lost 0 bases and 2 bases respectively, with 11 bases between them. The germline V gene has CDR1 MGHRA and CDR2 YSYEKL. CDR3 protein: CASSQEPGNTYEQYF. As DNA, the CDR3 is TGCGCCAGCAGCCAAGAACCAGGGAATACCTACGAGCAGTACTTC.

The V and J genes are TRBV7-2 and TRBJ1-2; 9 nucleotides align to TRBD1. The CDR3 covers 15 residues. Germline V lookup: CDR1 SGHTA, CDR2 FQGNSA. Trimming removed 4 bases from V and 7 bases from J; junction bases left unmatched: 10. DNA of the CDR3: TGTGCCAGCAGCTACCAATCGGACAGGGGATTTGGCTACACCTTC. Translated, it gives CASSYQSDRGFGYTF.

The genes are TRBV29-1 and TRBJ2-5; D might be TRBD2 (6 bases). CDR1 and CDR2 (germline): SQVTM, ANQGSEA. Trimming took off 8 bases at V and 5 bases at J, with 15 bases between the two ends. CDR3 length equals 12 residues. The CDR3 DNA sequence: TGCAGCTTAGCGGCGGGCCGCGAGACCCAGTACTTC. This codes for CSLAAGRETQYF.

This sequence joins TRBV7-9 and TRBJ2-7; D perhaps matches TRBD1 (6 bases). This CDR3 region has 13 residues. The germline V gene has CDR1 SEHNR and CDR2 FQNEAQ (reference sequence). V gave up 8 bases and J gave up 2 bases, with 13 bases separating them. For the CDR3, the DNA is TGTGCCAGCCAGTCGACAGGAACCTACGAGCAGTACTTC. Translating it yields CASQSTGTYEQYF.

This clonotype was detected many times. The chain recombines TRBV2 with TRBJ1-2; TRBD1 agrees at 10 bases. The CDR3 is 17 residues long. Losses at the gene ends were 4 bases for V and 5 bases for J; bases not matched to a gene: 13. CDR1 is SNHLY and CDR2 is FYNNEI in the germline V gene. The CDR3 DNA reads as TGTGCCAGCAGTGTTGTGAGGGACAGGGGTTCGGGGTATGGCTACACCTTC. Translating gives CASSVVRDRGSGYGYTF.